This is a list of T cell receptor beta chains from one sample in a study of blood T cell repertoires in COVID-19. The table came from immunoSEQ multiplex PCR; TCRdb's copy has only in-frame clones and leaves some out. Of 35,000 to 45,000 clones listed, about 85% are singletons. Sequencing was done on a sample of peripheral blood. These receptors came from a man between 60 and 75 years old with acute or convalescent COVID-19. CDR3s include the opening cysteine and the closing phenylalanine or tryptophan. A D gene is named only where the DNA matches it firmly. The size of a clone is reported for some rows only, either as once, few or many, or as a class for expanded clones.

D	V	J	size	CDR3	DNA
TRBD1	TRBV10-3	TRBJ2-7	NA	CAISDGSRRGSSYEQYF	TGTGCCATCAGCGATGGGTCCCGCAGGGGGAGCTCCTACGAGCAGTACTTC
NA	TRBV15	TRBJ2-4	NA	CATSEGWVAKNIQYF	TGTGCCACCAGCGAGGGTTGGGTAGCCAAAAACATTCAGTACTTC
TRBD1	TRBV6-5	TRBJ1-2	NA	CASSYSGTGGNYGYTF	TGTGCCAGCAGTTACTCGGGGACAGGGGGCAACTATGGCTACACCTTC
NA	TRBV9	TRBJ2-1	NA	CASSVDQRDNEQFF	TGTGCCAGCAGCGTAGATCAGAGGGACAATGAGCAGTTCTTC
NA	TRBV27	TRBJ2-7	NA	CASSGKGQGQYF	TGTGCCAGCAGCGGCAAGGGCCAGGGACAGTACTTC
TRBD1	TRBV29-1	TRBJ1-2	NA	CSVDKGARRYGYTF	TGCAGCGTTGATAAGGGGGCGCGTCGGTATGGCTACACCTTC
NA	TRBV14	TRBJ1-1	NA	CASSQDIYRVAFF	TGTGCCAGCAGCCAAGATATTTATCGGGTAGCTTTCTTT
NA	TRBV6-2/TRBV6-3	TRBJ2-3	NA	CASSPYGAGPSDTQYF	TGTGCCAGCAGCCCGTATGGTGCGGGGCCCTCAGATACGCAGTATTTT
NA	TRBV30	TRBJ1-5	once	CAWSPYSGPNQPQHF	TGTGCCTGGAGTCCCTACAGCGGTCCCAATCAGCCCCAGCATTTT
NA	TRBV6-2/TRBV6-3	TRBJ1-5	NA	CASSGMTVQPQHF	TGTGCCAGCAGTGGAATGACAGTTCAGCCCCAGCATTTT
NA	TRBV14	TRBJ1-1	NA	CASSGARRAFF	TGTGCCAGCAGCGGGGCGCGAAGAGCTTTCTTT
NA	TRBV19	TRBJ2-1	NA	CASSIGRGVVNEQFF	TGTGCCAGTAGTATAGGCAGGGGTGTCGTAAATGAGCAGTTCTTC
TRBD1	TRBV5-4	TRBJ1-2	NA	CASSIQGGGGYTF	TGTGCCAGCAGCATCCAGGGGGGTGGAGGCTACACCTTC
TRBD1	TRBV6-5	TRBJ1-5	NA	CASSSGQKGQPQHF	TGTGCCAGCAGTTCGGGACAGAAGGGACAGCCCCAGCATTTT
NA	TRBV5-1	TRBJ1-2	NA	CASSLEGALYGYTF	TGCGCCAGCAGCTTGGAAGGGGCCCTCTATGGCTACACCTTC
TRBD1	TRBV3-1/TRBV3-2	TRBJ1-2	few	CASSPGTGGLGYTF	TGTGCCAGCAGCCCTGGGACAGGGGGTTTGGGCTACACCTTC
TRBD1	TRBV18	TRBJ2-3	NA	CASSPPSQGEADTQYF	TGTGCCAGCTCACCACCCAGTCAGGGGGAAGCAGATACGCAGTATTTT
TRBD1	TRBV5-1	TRBJ2-3	NA	CASRLQGVTDTQYF	TGCGCCAGCCGACTCCAGGGGGTAACAGATACGCAGTATTTT
TRBD1	TRBV9	TRBJ1-1	NA	CASSTTPGGTEAFF	TGTGCCAGCAGCACGACTCCAGGGGGGACTGAAGCTTTCTTT
TRBD1	TRBV2	TRBJ1-1	few	CASIPDRGQAFF	TGTGCCAGCATCCCGGACAGGGGGCAGGCTTTCTTT
TRBD1	TRBV19	TRBJ1-5	NA	CASTDRHQPQHF	TGTGCCAGTACGGACAGGCATCAGCCCCAGCATTTT
TRBD1	TRBV28	TRBJ2-7	NA	CASRHQGVLGEQYF	TGTGCCAGCAGGCACCAGGGGGTTCTGGGCGAGCAGTACTTC
NA	TRBV28	TRBJ1-2	NA	CASGPLQGKGYTF	TGTGCCAGCGGCCCTTTACAGGGAAAGGGCTACACCTTC
NA	TRBV14	TRBJ1-1	NA	CASSQGLQGQAFF	TGTGCCAGCAGCCAAGGGTTACAGGGCCAGGCTTTCTTT
NA	TRBV3-1/TRBV3-2	TRBJ1-3	NA	CASSQRSSGNTIYF	TGTGCCAGCAGCCAGAGATCGTCGGGAAACACCATATATTTT
TRBD1	TRBV5-1	TRBJ1-1	once	CACPLGQGDPNTEAFF	TGCGCCTGCCCCCTCGGACAGGGAGACCCGAACACTGAAGCTTTCTTT
NA	TRBV29-1	TRBJ2-2	few	CSVRDWRAGELFF	TGCAGCGTTAGGGACTGGCGGGCCGGGGAGCTGTTTTTT
TRBD1	TRBV27	TRBJ1-2	NA	CASSVTGVYGYTF	TGTGCCAGCAGCGTCACAGGGGTGTATGGCTACACCTTC
NA	TRBV28	TRBJ1-4	NA	CASSSLQGRGEKLFF	TGTGCCAGCAGCTCCCTACAGGGACGGGGTGAAAAACTGTTTTTT
NA	TRBV7-3	TRBJ2-1	NA	CASSLGLKNEQFF	TGTGCCAGCAGCTTAGGGCTGAAGAATGAGCAGTTCTTC
NA	TRBV14	TRBJ1-3	NA	CASSQGHGSGNTIYF	TGTGCCAGCAGCCAAGGACATGGCTCTGGAAACACCATATATTTT
NA	TRBV6-5	TRBJ2-7	NA	CASSSITSSAELF	TGTGCCAGCAGTTCTATCACGTCATCGGCAGAACTATTT
NA	TRBV6-5	TRBJ2-7	NA	CASESFIYEQYF	TGTGCCAGCGAGTCTTTTATCTACGAGCAGTACTTC
NA	TRBV7-3	TRBJ2-1	NA	CASSLNLGYEQFF	TGTGCCAGCAGCTTGAACCTAGGATATGAGCAGTTCTTC
NA	TRBV5-6	TRBJ2-5	NA	CASSSRPHSEETQYF	TGTGCCAGCAGCTCCCGGCCCCACTCGGAGGAGACCCAGTACTTC
NA	TRBV19	TRBJ2-5	NA	CATRPTSTETQYF	TGTGCCACGAGGCCGACTTCTACGGAGACCCAGTACTTC
NA	TRBV14	TRBJ1-6	NA	CASSLNSNSPLHF	TGTGCCAGCAGCCTGAACTCGAATTCACCCCTCCACTTT
NA	TRBV4-1	TRBJ2-2	NA	CASSQEGGAGPYTGELFF	TGCGCCAGCAGCCAAGAGGGTGGGGCGGGACCTTACACCGGGGAGCTGTTTTTT
NA	TRBV27	TRBJ1-2	NA	CASSYQGMDYTF	TGTGCCAGCAGTTACCAGGGTATGGACTACACCTTC
NA	TRBV6-4	TRBJ1-1	once	CASSDGGADTEAFF	TGTGCCAGCAGTGATGGGGGCGCCGACACTGAAGCTTTCTTT
NA	TRBV25-1	TRBJ1-1	NA	CASSQPGHNTEAFF	TGTGCCAGCAGTCAACCGGGACACAACACTGAAGCTTTCTTT
NA	TRBV18	TRBJ2-7	NA	CASSLDRFYEQYF	TGTGCCAGCTCACTAGACAGATTCTACGAGCAGTACTTC
NA	TRBV3-1/TRBV3-2	TRBJ1-1	NA	CASSRGGFDAEAFF	TGTGCCAGCAGTCGGGGGGGCTTCGACGCTGAAGCTTTCTTT
NA	TRBV12-3/TRBV12-4	TRBJ1-1	NA	CASSPGWAEAFF	TGTGCCAGCAGTCCGGGGTGGGCTGAAGCTTTCTTT
TRBD1	TRBV30	TRBJ1-1	NA	CAWGDRARTEAFF	TGTGCCTGGGGGGACAGGGCACGCACTGAAGCTTTCTTT
NA	TRBV28	TRBJ2-1	NA	CAGGRGSSYNEQFF	TGTGCCGGGGGGCGGGGGAGCTCCTACAATGAGCAGTTCTTC
NA	TRBV2	TRBJ1-2	NA	CASSEEGSYGYTF	TGTGCCAGCAGTGAGGAGGGCTCCTATGGCTACACCTTC
TRBD2	TRBV2	TRBJ2-5	NA	CASSTPLGLALGATQYF	TGTGCCAGCAGTACTCCCCTGGGACTAGCGCTCGGCGCGACCCAGTACTTC
TRBD1	TRBV5-6	TRBJ1-2	NA	CASSLGTGGGYTF	TGTGCCAGCAGCTTGGGGACAGGGGGCGGCTACACCTTC
NA	TRBV6-6	TRBJ2-5	NA	CATTPGVAETQYF	TGTGCCACAACCCCAGGGGTTGCAGAGACCCAGTACTTC
TRBD2	TRBV5-1	TRBJ2-1	NA	CASSLVAGYNEQFF	TGCGCCAGCAGCTTGGTAGCGGGATACAATGAGCAGTTCTTC
NA	TRBV4-1	TRBJ1-4	NA	CASSQGQSNEKLFF	TGCGCCAGCAGCCAAGGGCAGTCGAATGAAAAACTGTTTTTT
NA	TRBV2	TRBJ2-3	NA	CASLGQYTDTQYF	TGTGCCAGCTTAGGACAGTACACAGATACGCAGTATTTT